This entry lists 12 T cell receptor beta chains sequenced from one sample in a study of response to subunit inactivated influenza vaccine (dated by TCRdb to the late 2010s). Receptor libraries were prepared by RT-PCR. TCRdb names Illumina HiSeq 2500 as the instrument used. The public reads were reanalyzed by TCRdb: fastp trimming at Q25, MiXCR alignment, in-frame beta chains only. Every distinct CDR3 protein forms one entry, paired with its most common genes and DNA. In this sample the table shows a few hundred thousand distinct CDR3 sequences, roughly 12% of which occur a single time. Of the sample, 9.5% to 11% falls within the top ten clones. These data also featured in a second study, about T cells expressing NK-cell markers. The second publication reports: TCR beta cDNA libraries were prepared using 5'RACE template switching, which introduced a universal primer site and unique molecular identifiers.

Sequencing used PBMCs from blood, obtained on the day of vaccination. The receptors originated from a man aged 50 to 60 who received an inactivated influenza vaccine. Donor details come from another sample of the same person, matched by shared clones.

The rearrangement uses TRBV20-1 and TRBJ2-1, with 11 positions matching TRBD2. This CDR3 has 16 amino acids. Germline V gene sequence: CDR1 DFQATT, CDR2 SNEGSKA (reference sequence). V trimming: 2 bases; J trimming: 9 bases; junction bases outside the gene matches: 12. DNA of the CDR3: TGCAGTGCTAGATGGTTAGCGGGAGGGCCTGGCGGTGAGCAGTTCTTC. This translates into CSARWLAGGPGGEQFF.

This clonotype occurred many times. The V call is TRBV20-1, the J call TRBJ2-1; D is possibly TRBD2 (6 bases). This CDR3 spans 14 amino acids. CDR1 is DFQATT and CDR2 is SNEGSKA in the germline V gene (reference sequence). Trimming shortened V by 7 bases and J by 4 bases, and 17 bases separated the two germline ends. CDR3 protein: CSGREPPTYNEQFF. The CDR3, as DNA: TGCAGTGGGCGGGAACCGCCAACGTACAATGAGCAGTTCTTC.

This clonotype has just a few counts. J is TRBJ1-1 and V is TRBV20-1; TRBD1 might be the D (6 bases). The CDR3 length is 13 residues. V lost 7 bases and J 7 bases, leaving 19 bases between the germline ends. The germline V gene encodes CDR1 DFQATT and CDR2 SNEGSKA (reference sequence). Written as DNA, the CDR3 is TGCAGTGGCACGGACAGCCCAACAGGTGAAGCTTTCTTT. Encoded protein: CSGTDSPTGEAFF.

The chain recombines TRBV5-1 with TRBJ1-5, with a possible D match to TRBD1 (5 bases). Germline loops: CDR1 SGHRS, CDR2 YFSETQ. CDR3 length equals 14 residues. The V end lost 2 bases, the J end lost 0 bases, and 6 bases lay between the germline ends. This chain's CDR3 is CASSFGTSNQPQHF. The CDR3 bases are TGCGCCAGCAGCTTCGGGACTAGCAATCAGCCCCAGCATTTT.

This clonotype turned up a few times. V gene TRBV5-1 combines with J gene TRBJ1-5, with unresolved D. CDR1 is SGHRS and CDR2 is YFSETQ in the germline V gene. Trimming removed 1 base from V and 2 bases from J, with 10 bases in between. The CDR3 runs 15 residues. Here the CDR3 reads CASSLFSGGNQPQHF. CDR3 nucleotides: TGCGCCAGCAGCTTGTTTTCAGGCGGCAATCAGCCCCAGCATTTT.

In this sample, this clonotype turned up many times. The rearrangement joins TRBV5-1 to TRBJ2-7; possibly TRBD1 for D (5 bases). Looked up from germline, CDR1 is SGHRS and CDR2 is YFSETQ. This CDR3 is 13 amino acids long. V lost 5 bases, J lost 0 bases, and 9 bases lay in between. The CDR3 protein is CASRQGFSYEQYF. The CDR3 nucleotides are TGCGCCAGCAGGCAGGGCTTCTCCTACGAGCAGTACTTC.

At least ten counts were recorded for this clonotype. The chain uses TRBV15 and TRBJ1-1; 7 bases match TRBD1. Germline lookup yields CDR1 LNHNV and CDR2 YYDKDF (reference sequence). The CDR3 sequence is 18 residues long. The V and J ends lost 0 bases and 4 bases, in that order; junction bases with no gene match: 14. The CDR3 nucleotides are TGTGCCACCAGCAGAGATGGAGACAGGGCCCAGCCGGCCACTGAAGCTTTCTTT. This gives the protein CATSRDGDRAQPATEAFF.

This clonotype occurred many times. The CDR3 DNA is TGTGCCAGCAGACCTCGGTTGTTCCCTAACACTGAAGCTTTCTTT. This gives the protein CASRPRLFPNTEAFF. The chain uses TRBV12-3 or TRBV12-4 and TRBJ1-1; D remains unclear. Trimming stripped 6 bases from V and 2 bases from J, with 16 bases between. The CDR3 is 15 amino acids.

This clonotype has just a few counts. The chain's CDR3 is CASSSSAGRRLEETQYF. The DNA of the CDR3 is TGTGCCAGCAGTTCCTCAGCGGGACGACGACTGGAAGAGACCCAGTACTTC. The chain couples TRBV28 to TRBJ2-5; TRBD2 aligns across 7 bases. This CDR3 region has 17 residues. The germline V gene has CDR1 MDHEN and CDR2 SYDVKM. J lost 3 bases, V lost 4 bases, and 14 bases had no gene match.

In this sample, this clonotype turned up many times. The chain is built from TRBV20-1 and TRBJ2-3; D is unclear. This CDR3 is built from 15 residues. Per germline, CDR1 DFQATT and CDR2 SNEGSKA (reference sequence). Between the trimmed V and J ends, which lost 0 bases and 0 bases, there was a span of 10 bases. The CDR3 reads CSARDVSRSTDTQYF. CDR3 sequence (DNA): TGCAGTGCTAGAGATGTCTCAAGGAGCACAGATACGCAGTATTTT.

The CDR3 DNA reads TGTGCCAGCAGTTCAGCCGACACCGGGGAGCTGTTTTTT. Its protein is CASSSADTGELFF. V usage is TRBV28 and J usage is TRBJ2-2; D unresolved. The V gene's germline CDR1 is MDHEN and CDR2 SYDVKM. The ends were cut back, 4 bases at V and 3 bases at J, with 6 bases in the middle. This CDR3 has 13 amino acids. Full variable domain (remainder filled in from reference TRBV28 and TRBJ2-2): DVKVTQSSRYLVKRTGEKVFLECVQDMDHENMFWYRQDPGLGLRLIYFSYDVKMKEKGDIPEGYSVSREKKERFSLILESASTNQTSMYLCASSSADTGELFFGEGSRLTVL.

The V call is TRBV28, the J call TRBJ2-2; the match to TRBD2 covers 12 bases. V lost 4 bases and J lost 3; bases outside the gene matches: 6. Germline CDR1 and CDR2: MDHEN and SYDVKM. The CDR3 extends over 17 amino acids. The CDR3 coding sequence is TGTGCCAGCAGTTGGCTAGCGGGGGGGTATGACACCGGGGAGCTGTTTTTT. Its translation is CASSWLAGGYDTGELFF.